The 8 T cell receptor beta chains presented below share a single source sample, sequenced in a study of tumor-infiltrating lymphocytes in primary liver carcinoma. Using a constant-region primer together with ProtoScript II reverse transcriptase, TCR beta cDNA was made from around 0.55 ug of total RNA. Three nested multiplex PCR rounds, a slightly modified ARM-PCR method, built the TCR beta libraries. Use of TRBV1-TRBV30 forward primers with a C-beta reverse primer characterized the first two PCR rounds, which lasted 10 cycles each. TCRdb passed the multiplex PCR reads through MiXCR, listing each CDR3 protein once. The data show about 200,000 distinct CDR3 sequences, with about two thirds seen just once and 5.5% to 9% held by the top ten. Germline DNA was also extracted, with blood RNA taken from unsorted whole blood. The sample was peripheral blood. These receptors were obtained from an older woman with primary liver carcinoma and hepatitis B virus infection.

Comments on this clonotype: This may arise from a read error, as a much more abundant clone is one base away. The gene calls are TRBV29-1 and TRBJ1-2; D gene unclear. Per germline, CDR1 SQVTM and CDR2 ANQGSEA. Trimming cost V 1 base and J 1 base, with 4 bases left between them. CDR3 length: 12 amino acids. The DNA of the CDR3 is TGCAGCGTTGAAGCATGTAACTATGGCTACACCTTC. Residues: CSVEACNYGYTF.

This clonotype was detected only a few times. The chain couples TRBV6-6 to TRBJ1-1; 7 bases are shared with TRBD1. J gave up 1 base and V 6 bases, and 8 bases lay outside the gene matches. This CDR3 comprises 15 residues. Germline-derived CDR1 and CDR2 are MNHNY and SVGAGI (reference sequence). CDR3 sequence: CASSLRTGPNTEAFF. CDR3 DNA: TGTGCCAGCAGCCTTCGGACAGGCCCGAACACTGAAGCTTTCTTT.

A word on this clonotype: The junction departs from the called germline gene at one end, perhaps through a read error. This chain joins TRBV11-2 and TRBJ1-1; TRBD1 is a possible D gene (5 bases). The CDR3 totals 13 residues. Looked up from germline, CDR1 is SGHAT and CDR2 is FQNNGV. This chain's CDR3 is CTTSLGGNTVAFF. Written as DNA, the CDR3 is TGTACCACCTCTTTGGGGGGGAACACTGTAGCTTTCTTT. The entire variable domain, with the rest obtained from reference TRBV11-2 and TRBJ1-1, is as follows: EAGVAQSPRYKIIEKRQSVAFWCNPISGHATLYWYQQILGQGPKLLIQFQNNGVVDDSQLPKDRFSAERLKGVDSTLKIQPAKLEDSAVYLCTTSLGGNTVAFFGQGTRLTVV.

The V call is TRBV6-5, the J call TRBJ1-4; TRBD1 agrees at 9 bases. The V gene's germline CDR1 is MNHEY and CDR2 SVGAGI. The CDR3 totals 16 residues. Unmatched junction bases numbered 8, after V lost 2 bases and J lost 7 bases. The CDR3 DNA sequence: TGTGCCAGCAGTTACCTAACAGGGGGCTGGGGTGAAAAACTGTTTTTT. Translated: CASSYLTGGWGEKLFF.

This clonotype was detected only once. Because it lacks the conserved phenylalanine or tryptophan at the end, this CDR3 is likely a read error. It is unclear where the CDR3 begins or ends on the DNA, so no DNA is shown, and the CDR3 is as TCRdb lists it. This chain links TRBV12-3 or TRBV12-4 with TRBJ1-6. The CDR3 spans 13 residues, counting both ends. The CDR3 protein is CASSFRPNSPHHL.

Worth noting for this clonotype: A read error is likely, as this CDR3 ends without the conserved phenylalanine or tryptophan. The chain employs TRBV29-1 and TRBJ1-5, with D unclear. Germline assignment: CDR1 SQVTM and CDR2 ANQGSEA. V lost 5 bases and J lost 2, with 16 bases in between. The CDR3 runs 15 residues. DNA for the CDR3: TGCAGCGTTACGGTGGGAGGGAGCGGCAATCAGCCCCAGCATTCT. It yields the protein CSVTVGGSGNQPQHS.

The chain links TRBV13 to TRBJ2-2, with 10 nucleotides matching TRBD2. With V trimmed by 3 bases and J by 10 bases, 8 bases remained unmatched. Germline assignment: CDR1 PRHDT and CDR2 FYEKMQ (reference sequence). CDR3 size: 15 residues. The CDR3 nucleotides read TGTGCCAGCAGCTTCAGCGGGAGGGCCGCCGTGGAGCTGTTTTTT. This gives the protein CASSFSGRAAVELFF.

For this clonotype: A much more abundant neighbour one base away suggests this may be a read error. The chain joins TRBV6-5 to TRBJ1-5; D gene unclear. Germline V gives CDR1 MNHEY, CDR2 SVGAGI. The CDR3 length is 15 residues. Trimming removed 5 bases at V and 4 bases at J, with 15 bases between. The CDR3 region is CASSTRAGENQPQHF. DNA of the CDR3: TGTGCCAGCAGTACTAGAGCGGGCGAAAATCAGCCCCAGCATTTT.